Shown below are 26 T cell receptor beta chains from a single sample sequenced in a study of cytomegalovirus exposure and HLA in healthy donors. The PCR was carried out with 60 Vbeta primers and 13 Jbeta primers. Clones were sequenced by immunoSEQ multiplex PCR, and TCRdb holds only the in-frame ones, with some missing. The sample records over 120,000 clones, 80% being singletons. Sequenced sample: PBMCs. The receptors were gathered from a man in his forties in good health and CMV-seronegative.

The chain has TRBV9 and TRBJ1-2, with D perhaps TRBD1 (6 bases). Germline V lookup: CDR1 SGDLS, CDR2 YYNGEE. CDR3 length equals 14 residues. The V gene lost 3 bases and the J gene lost 2 bases, with 11 bases spanning the gap. For the CDR3, the DNA is TGTGCCAGCAGCGCCGGGGGGGGCAACTATGGCTACACCTTC. Translated: CASSAGGGNYGYTF.

This chain links TRBV18 with TRBJ1-2; 8 bases align to TRBD1. Germline V lookup: CDR1 KGHSH, CDR2 LQKENI. The trim removed 6 bases at V and 0 bases at J, leaving 6 bases unmatched. CDR3 length equals 15 residues. The CDR3 spells CASSPTGGPNYGYTF. DNA for the CDR3: TGTGCCAGCTCTCCCACAGGGGGGCCTAACTATGGCTACACCTTC.

V and J are TRBV6-1 and TRBJ2-5, with a tentative D call TRBD1 (7 bases). The J call is in doubt because the DNA end fits TRBJ2-7 better. This CDR3 has 14 residues. Germline V CDR1 and CDR2: MNHNS, SASEGT. CDR3 residues: CASSGQESGYEQYF. CDR3 DNA sequence: TGTGCCAGCAGCGGACAGGAAAGCGGGTACGAGCAGTACTTC.

The V and J genes are TRBV25-1 and TRBJ1-1; no reliable D call. This CDR3 is 13 amino acids long. The germline V gene encodes CDR1 MGHDK and CDR2 SYGVNS. V was trimmed by 3 bases and J by 1 base, leaving 6 bases between them. In DNA form, the CDR3 reads TGTGCCAGCAGTGAGTACAAGAACACTGAAGCTTTCTTT. Its protein product is CASSEYKNTEAFF.

The rearrangement links TRBV9 to TRBJ2-2; TRBD2 is a possible D gene (6 bases). Per germline, CDR1 SGDLS and CDR2 YYNGEE. Trimming cost V 4 bases and J 2 bases, with 12 bases left between them. CDR3 length equals 15 residues. The CDR3 nucleotides read TGTGCCAGCAGCCCGGGCGGGACCAACACCGGGGAGCTGTTTTTT. Encoded protein: CASSPGGTNTGELFF. Based on the CDR3 plus reference TRBV9 and TRBJ2-2, the full variable domain is DSGVTQTPKHLITATGQRVTLRCSPRSGDLSVYWYQQSLDQGLQFLIQYYNGEERAKGNILERFSAQQFPDLHSELNLSSLELGDSALYFCASSPGGTNTGELFFGEGSRLTVL.

CDR3 protein: CSVKTGGLNEQYF. CDR3 in DNA: TGCAGCGTTAAGACAGGGGGCCTCAACGAGCAGTACTTC. The chain links TRBV29-1 to TRBJ2-7, with 10 bases aligning to TRBD1. J gave up 5 bases and V 5 bases, and 6 bases lay outside the gene matches. This CDR3 spans 13 amino acids. CDR1 is SQVTM and CDR2 is ANQGSEA in the germline V gene.

This chain joins TRBV5-1 and TRBJ2-1, with 10 bases that match TRBD2. From germline, CDR1 is SGHRS and CDR2 YFSETQ. The J segment lost 7 bases and the V segment lost 3 bases, leaving 10 bases of the junction unmatched. The CDR3 runs 16 residues. The CDR3 protein is CASSYTKIAGGNEQFF. The CDR3 region has the DNA TGCGCCAGCAGCTATACTAAGATAGCGGGGGGAAATGAGCAGTTCTTC. Complete variable domain (other parts from reference TRBV5-1 and TRBJ2-1): KAGVTQTPRYLIKTRGQQVTLSCSPISGHRSVSWYQQTPGQGLQFLFEYFSETQRNKGNFPGRFSGRQFSNSRSEMNVSTLELGDSALYLCASSYTKIAGGNEQFFGPGTRLTVL.

This clone was detected a few times. This sequence joins TRBV7-2 and TRBJ2-7; D is possibly TRBD1 (5 bases). This CDR3 comprises 13 residues. Per the germline V gene, CDR1 is SGHTA and CDR2 is FQGNSA. The V gene lost 7 bases and the J gene lost 2 bases, with 12 bases spanning the gap. For the CDR3, the DNA is TGTGCCAGCACTATCGCAGGGACCTACGAGCAGTACTTC. Translating it yields CASTIAGTYEQYF.

The chain links TRBV30 to TRBJ2-2; 7 bases are a match to TRBD1. From germline, CDR1 is GTSNPN and CDR2 SVGIG (reference sequence). Trimming took 2 bases from V and 4 from J; bases not matched to a gene: 4. The CDR3 covers 14 residues. The CDR3 DNA sequence: TGTGCCTGGAGTAGACAGGGTGGCACCGGGGAGCTGTTTTTT. It codes for CAWSRQGGTGELFF.

The chain couples TRBV4-2 to TRBJ1-2; 7 bases align to TRBD1. This CDR3 contains 14 residues. V dropped 0 bases and J dropped 7; count of bases not matched to a gene: 5. The germline gives CDR1 LGHNA, CDR2 YNFKEQ. Here the CDR3 reads CASSQDRQGGGYTF. The CDR3 nucleotides are TGTGCCAGCAGCCAAGATCGTCAGGGGGGTGGCTACACCTTC.

This clone came up once. This rearrangement joins TRBV7-2 to TRBJ1-4; tentatively, D is TRBD1 (5 bases). The ends were cut back, 5 bases at V and 10 bases at J, with 17 bases in the middle. The CDR3 consists of 14 residues. Per the germline V gene, CDR1 is SGHTA and CDR2 is FQGNSA. DNA for the CDR3: TGTGCCAGCAGCCGCGACAGATCCTCTCGAAAACTGTTTTTT. Translated, it gives CASSRDRSSRKLFF.

The V and J genes are TRBV6-6 and TRBJ1-5; 7 nucleotides match TRBD1. J gave up 7 bases and V 6 bases, and 9 bases lay outside the gene matches. This CDR3 spans 14 amino acids. Germline V gives CDR1 MNHNY, CDR2 SVGAGI (reference sequence). CDR3 sequence (DNA): TGTGCCAGCAGGCAAGACAGGGCAGGCCAGCCCCAGCATTTT. Translating it yields CASRQDRAGQPQHF.

The chain couples TRBV7-3 to TRBJ2-5; TRBD1 agrees at 9 bases. J was trimmed by 5 bases and V by 3 bases; bases with no gene match: 10. CDR1 is SGHTA and CDR2 is FQGTGA in the germline V gene. CDR3 length: 16 residues. CDR3 DNA: TGTGCCAGCAGCTTGGGGGACAGGGCAGGACCGGAGACCCAGTACTTC. This codes for CASSLGDRAGPETQYF.

The rearrangement joins TRBV5-1 to TRBJ2-2, with 9 positions matching TRBD1. Germline lookup yields CDR1 SGHRS and CDR2 YFSETQ. The CDR3 is 15 amino acids. J lost 3 bases, V lost 7 bases, and 7 bases had no gene match. The DNA of the CDR3 is TGCGCCAGCGGACCTAGACAGGGGGACACCGGGGAGCTGTTTTTT. It yields the protein CASGPRQGDTGELFF.

The V and J genes are TRBV14 and TRBJ2-5, with 11 nucleotides matching TRBD2. CDR3 size: 15 residues. Germline V CDR1 and CDR2: SGHDN, FVKESK. The ends lost 4 bases at V and 5 bases at J; junction bases unmatched: 6. The DNA of the CDR3 is TGTGCCAGCAGCCGTGCTAGCGGGGGGTATGAGACCCAGTACTTC. As protein: CASSRASGGYETQYF.

This clone was picked up one time. V is TRBV9 and J is TRBJ2-1; TRBD2 is a possible D gene (6 bases). Germline V gene data show CDR1 as SGDLS and CDR2 as YYNGEE. The CDR3 contains 16 residues. V shed 3 bases and J shed 4 bases, with 17 bases lying between them. In DNA form, the CDR3 reads TGTGCCAGCAGCGCCGGATGGTTCGGGAGTTACAATGAGCAGTTCTTC. It encodes CASSAGWFGSYNEQFF.

The genes are TRBV6-5 and TRBJ1-3; D remains ambiguous. CDR1 and CDR2 (germline): MNHEY, SVGAGI. This CDR3 spans 13 amino acids. V lost 2 bases and J lost 6, with 8 bases in between. The CDR3 DNA sequence: TGTGCCAGCAGTTACGGGAGTGAAAACACCATATATTTT. It yields the protein CASSYGSENTIYF.

The chain carries TRBV7-2 and TRBJ2-7, with a weak D call TRBD2 (5 bases). This CDR3 is built from 14 residues. The V end was cut by 2 bases, the J end by 2 bases, with 10 bases between. Germline assignment: CDR1 SGHTA and CDR2 FQGNSA. The CDR3: CASSLSLGPYEQYF. CDR3 DNA: TGTGCCAGCAGCTTATCACTAGGACCCTACGAGCAGTACTTC.

This clone was seen only once. V and J are TRBV30 and TRBJ2-6; 8 nucleotides align to TRBD1. J gave up 4 bases and V 4 bases, and 3 bases lay outside the gene matches. The CDR3 is made up of 14 amino acids. CDR1 is GTSNPN and CDR2 is SVGIG in the germline V gene (reference sequence). The CDR3 is CAWNRGEGANVLTF. The CDR3 DNA reads as TGTGCCTGGAACAGGGGGGAAGGGGCCAACGTCCTGACTTTC. Looking up the rest from reference TRBV30 and TRBJ2-6 gives the full variable domain: SQTIHQWPATLVQPVGSPLSLECTVEGTSNPNLYWYRQAAGRGLQLLFYSVGIGQISSEVPQNLSASRPQDRQFILSSKKLLLSDSGFYLCAWNRGEGANVLTFGAGSRLTVL.

The rearrangement links TRBV27 to TRBJ1-2; tentatively, D is TRBD1 (5 bases). Looked up from germline, CDR1 is MNHEY and CDR2 is SMNVEV (reference sequence). Trimming cost V 4 bases and J 8 bases, with 11 bases left between them. The CDR3 consists of 12 residues. CDR3 nucleotide sequence: TGTGCCAGCAGTTCCTCAGGGATCGGCTACACCTTC. Its translation is CASSSSGIGYTF.

The chain is built from TRBV7-3 and TRBJ2-1; D not resolved. Trimming removed 0 bases from V and 6 bases from J, with 6 bases in between. The CDR3 runs to 13 residues. The V gene's germline CDR1 is SGHTA and CDR2 FQGTGA. This CDR3 reads CASSLTSLNEQFF. As DNA, the CDR3 is TGTGCCAGCAGCTTAACTAGCCTCAATGAGCAGTTCTTC.

The chain joins TRBV7-2 to TRBJ2-5; tentative D call: TRBD1 (5 bases). The CDR3 extends over 16 amino acids. CDR1 and CDR2 from the germline V gene are SGHTA and FQGNSA. Between the trimmed V and J ends, which lost 5 bases and 0 bases, there was a span of 16 bases. The CDR3 bases are TGTGCCAGCAGCCCCAGTTCGTGGGGCTACCAAGAGACCCAGTACTTC. As protein: CASSPSSWGYQETQYF.

The CDR3 nucleotides read TGTGCCAGCAGTTATCCGGGACACCCGAACACTGAAGCTTTCTTT. This sequence encodes CASSYPGHPNTEAFF. The genes are TRBV6-4 and TRBJ1-1, with TRBD1 as a possible D gene (6 bases). This CDR3 is 15 amino acids long. The V gene's germline CDR1 is MRHNA and CDR2 SNTAGT. V was trimmed by 5 bases and J by 1 base, leaving 14 bases between them.

V and J are TRBV20-1 and TRBJ2-1; no firm D call. Germline V gives CDR1 DFQATT, CDR2 SNEGSKA (reference sequence). CDR3 length equals 9 residues. The CDR3 DNA reads TGCAGGCTAGACAATGAGCAGTTCTTC. Translation gives CRLDNEQFF.

The V gene is TRBV9, the J gene TRBJ1-4; D is perhaps TRBD1 (6 bases). Germline V CDR1 and CDR2: SGDLS, YYNGEE. This CDR3 is 14 amino acids long. V dropped 4 bases and J dropped 5 bases, with 12 bases sitting between them. As DNA, the CDR3 is TGTGCCAGCAGCATGGGACACCGAAATGAAAAACTGTTTTTT. Encoded protein: CASSMGHRNEKLFF.

The chain recombines TRBV11-2 with TRBJ1-1; possibly TRBD1 for D (5 bases). Germline-derived CDR1 and CDR2 are SGHAT and FQNNGV. V lost 1 base and J 2 bases, leaving 8 bases between the germline ends. The CDR3 has 14 amino acids. The CDR3 bases are TGTGCCAGCAGCTTAGGGGGGGTTAACACTGAAGCTTTCTTT. This encodes CASSLGGVNTEAFF.